This T cell receptor (beta chain) was captured by sequencing in a study of blood T cell repertoires in COVID-19. Clones were sequenced by immunoSEQ multiplex PCR, and TCRdb holds only the in-frame ones, with some missing. The data contain some 180,000 clones, approximately 83% of them singletons. The CDR3 runs to 14 residues. Trimming took off 5 bases at V and 7 bases at J, with 17 bases between the two ends. CDR1 is MDHEN, CDR2 SYDVKM, per germline. This chain uses TRBV28 with TRBJ1-1; maybe TRBD1 (5 bases). Sequenced sample: peripheral blood. The source of this sequence is a man in his 70s with active or convalescent COVID-19. The CDR3 spells CASSIAGGLSEAFF. Here the CDR3 DNA reads TGTGCCAGCAGTATAGCGGGGGGGTTGAGTGAAGCTTTCTTT.